This TCR beta chain is drawn from a study of blood T cell repertoires in COVID-19 (TCRdb year 2020). General notes on the study: Collaborator samples came from the United States, Italy and Spain and covered acute and convalescent phases of COVID-19. The prospective study material was composed of cDNA or gDNA derived from T cells, B-cell-depleted T cells, or PBMCs. The dataset comprised deeply sampled blood TCRbeta repertoires from subjects exposed to, actively infected with, or recovered from COVID-19. The repertoires were released in a freely available public database meant as a resource for research on the immune response to SARS-CoV-2. The samples were drawn from the first 160 participants of the ongoing ImmuneRACE study and from 950 to 1,500 subjects provided by 6 global collaborators. The sample metadata nearly always contained a de-identified subject ID, COVID-19 status, age in years and sex. Where HLA class I and class II types were available, the types were taken from metadata supplied by the sample provider, not from assay-based typing. Broad study findings and their caveats: The amount of clinical and demographic metadata varied by source and participant and was provided uncurated.

This clone has just one count. This receptor's antigen is unknown. Base qualities are not provided; no much larger clone lies one nucleotide away. Another Seattle source contributed samples from volunteer blood donors who had recovered from COVID-19. Whole blood was collected in K2EDTA tubes by collaborating institutions according to the institutions' own protocols. For TCRbeta analysis, collaborators shipped samples as frozen whole blood, isolated PBMCs, or DNA extracted from either of those sample types. TCRbeta CDR3 regions were amplified from genomic DNA using the immunoSEQ Assay, a bias-controlled multiplex PCR. The original pipeline was this. The number of nucleated cells in each sample was estimated by amplification of reference gene primers within the assay. To quantify the absolute abundance of each unique TCRbeta CDR3 rearrangement, sequence reads were collapsed and filtered. For each sample, productive Simpson clonality was calculated as the square root of Simpson's diversity index across productive rearrangements. Entries here come from immuneACCESS through TCRdb and include only in-frame sequences with V and J called. Some clones fail to appear in such tables; in the studies checked, an unresolved V gene covers under half of the shortfall, and the cause of the remainder is unknown. Clone size and V and J calls were adopted from that table, with D and trimming inferred from the DNA. Within this sample are hundreds of thousands of clones, with approximately 90% of them counted one time only. Clones ranked in the top ten supply 2.5% to 4% of the sample.

The receptor's source is a young woman who had recovered from COVID-19. Sequenced sample: peripheral blood.

The base sequence is TGTGCCAGCAGCTCCGACAGGGGTAATGAAAAACTGTTTTTT. This gives the protein CASSSDRGNEKLFF. The sequence joins TRBV7-2 to TRBJ1-4; TRBD1 aligns with 8 central bases. The germline V gene provides CDR1 SGHTA and CDR2 FQGNSA. V trim: 4 bases; J trim: 4 bases; unmatched bases: 2. The CDR3 runs 14 amino acids, cysteine and phenylalanine included. The kept DNA is CDR3 alone, 42 bases in frame from the first base.